These 31 T cell receptor beta chains share one sample of origin, sequenced in a study of cytomegalovirus exposure and HLA in healthy donors listed by TCRdb under 2017. Library prep was done by the immunoSEQ multiplex PCR assay. A mixture of 60 forward primers for TCR Vbeta segments and 13 reverse primers for TCR Jbeta segments was used in the multiplex PCR. This immuneACCESS table, as held by TCRdb, lists in-frame sequences with V and J called but not all clones. Of the missing ones, under half trace to an unresolved V gene in checked studies; the others have no known cause. The sample table lists some 99,000 clones, approximately 70% of them with a count of one. Over 7.5% of the sample goes to the ten largest clones. Sequenced sample: PBMCs. The receptor set was obtained from a man in his forties or fifties in good health and CMV-seronegative.

The CDR3: CASSFSGGSFF. For the CDR3, the DNA is TGCGCCAGCAGCTTTAGCGGGGGTTCGTTCTTC. The chain combines TRBV5-1 with TRBJ2-1, with 9 nucleotides matching TRBD2. Germline V gene sequence: CDR1 SGHRS, CDR2 YFSETQ. J gave up 15 bases and V 2 bases, and 3 bases lay outside the gene matches. The CDR3 extends over 11 amino acids.

The chain combines TRBV19 with TRBJ1-6; D unresolved. CDR1 and CDR2 from the germline V gene are LNHDA and SQIVND (reference sequence). V was trimmed by 4 bases and J by 11 bases, leaving 9 bases between them. The CDR3 has 12 residues. CDR3 protein: CASSSGDPPLHF. The DNA for the CDR3 is TGTGCCAGTAGTAGCGGAGACCCACCCCTCCACTTT.

J is TRBJ1-2 and V is TRBV7-9; 9 positions agree with TRBD1. Germline loops: CDR1 SEHNR, CDR2 FQNEAQ (reference sequence). The CDR3 is 15 amino acids. V trimming: 3 bases; J trimming: 4 bases; junction bases outside the gene matches: 6. Here the CDR3 reads CASSLGQGSPYGYTF. The DNA for the CDR3 is TGTGCCAGCAGCTTGGGACAGGGTTCACCCTATGGCTACACCTTC. The complete variable domain, with remaining parts taken from reference TRBV7-9 and TRBJ1-2, reads DTGVSQNPRHKITKRGQNVTFRCDPISEHNRLYWYRQTLGQGPEFLTYFQNEAQLEKSRLLSDRFSAERPKGSFSTLEIQRTEQGDSAMYLCASSLGQGSPYGYTFGSGTRLTVV.

The V gene is TRBV19, the J gene TRBJ2-7; 9 bases match TRBD2. The CDR3 runs to 17 residues. The trim removed 6 bases at V and 4 bases at J, leaving 16 bases unmatched. Looked up from germline, CDR1 is LNHDA and CDR2 is SQIVND (reference sequence). The chain's CDR3 is CASSSKIGRGGAYEQYF. The CDR3 DNA sequence: TGTGCCAGTAGCAGCAAGATCGGGCGCGGGGGGGCTTACGAGCAGTACTTC.

The chain carries TRBV7-2 and TRBJ2-7, with TRBD1 matching over 10 bases. The CDR3 contains 14 residues. CDR1 is SGHTA and CDR2 is FQGNSA in the germline V gene. J gave up 7 bases and V 4 bases, and 7 bases lay outside the gene matches. CDR3: CASSSWDRGGEQYF. In DNA, the CDR3 is TGTGCCAGCAGCTCCTGGGACAGGGGTGGAGAGCAGTACTTC.

The rearrangement uses TRBV1 and TRBJ2-7; TRBD2 was called by the table and not checked on the DNA. TRBV1 is noted as a pseudogene. There are 17 residues in the CDR3. For the CDR3, the DNA is TGCACCAGCAGCCAAGACTCTGGCCTCCTCTTCCGAGGCGAGCAGTACTTC. Amino acid sequence: CTSSQDSGLLFRGEQYF.

The chain couples TRBV10-1 to TRBJ2-3, with D possibly TRBD2 on 5 matching bases. Trimming cost V 4 bases and J 0 bases, with 11 bases left between them. In germline, CDR1 is WNHNN, CDR2 SYGVQD (reference sequence). There are 15 residues in the CDR3. CDR3 residues: CASSVVGVSTDTQYF. The CDR3 coding sequence is TGCGCCAGCAGTGTTGTCGGGGTTAGCACAGATACGCAGTATTTT.

Only a few counts were recorded for this clone. This chain connects TRBV14 to TRBJ2-5; possible D gene TRBD2, 5 bases. The CDR3 has 17 amino acids. Germline CDR1 is SGHDN and CDR2 is FVKESK. V lost 2 bases to trimming and J lost 2 bases, with 18 bases between them. CDR3 DNA: TGTGCCAGCAGCCAAAATGCCGTGGAGGCCATACAAGAGACCCAGTACTTC. This sequence encodes CASSQNAVEAIQETQYF. Together with reference TRBV14 and TRBJ2-5, the CDR3 gives the full variable domain: EAGVTQFPSHSVIEKGQTVTLRCDPISGHDNLYWYRRVMGKEIKFLLHFVKESKQDESGMPNNRFLAERTGGTYSTLKVQPAELEDSGVYFCASSQNAVEAIQETQYFGPGTRLLVL.

The chain employs TRBV23-1 and TRBJ2-7, with 10 bases aligning to TRBD2. TRBV23-1 is designated an ORF whose function remains uncertain. The CDR3 runs 16 residues. V gave up 6 bases and J gave up 6 bases; unmatched junction bases: 14. In DNA, the CDR3 is TGCGCCAGCAGCCCGGGTAGCGGGGGGCTGAACGTCGAGCAGTACTTC. Translation gives CASSPGSGGLNVEQYF.

In nucleotides, the CDR3 is TGTGCCAGCAGAACTCCGGGACAGGGAGACGTGGGCTATGGCTACACCTTC. It codes for CASRTPGQGDVGYGYTF. The V call is TRBV6-8, the J call TRBJ1-2; 9 bases fit TRBD1. Germline V gene data show CDR1 as MNHGY and CDR2 as SAAAGT. Losses at the gene ends were 6 bases for V and 4 bases for J; bases not matched to a gene: 15. The CDR3 length is 17 residues.

The V gene is TRBV7-2, the J gene TRBJ1-1; D call uncertain. Germline values: CDR1 SGHTA, CDR2 FQGNSA. Trimming took off 1 base at V and 14 bases at J, with 17 bases between the two ends. This CDR3 spans 13 amino acids. CDR3 DNA sequence: TGTGCCAGCAGCTTAGGGTCGGCCCTGAGGAGCTTCTTT. It is translated as CASSLGSALRSFF.

The V gene is TRBV5-3, the J gene TRBJ2-3; 10 nucleotides line up with TRBD2. TRBV5-3 is identified as an open reading frame with a role that is uncertain. The CDR3 runs 16 residues. V was pared by 4 bases and J by 4 bases, with 9 bases of the junction left unmatched. CDR3 in amino acids: CARSVTLAGEADTQYF. DNA for the CDR3: TGTGCCAGAAGCGTAACCCTAGCGGGGGAAGCAGATACGCAGTATTTT.

The chain combines TRBV28 with TRBJ2-7; 11 bases match TRBD1. This CDR3 contains 18 residues. CDR1 MDHEN and CDR2 SYDVKM come from the germline V gene. V dropped 1 base and J dropped 3; count of bases not matched to a gene: 11. CDR3 bases: TGTGCCAGCAGTTTATCGATCACCGCCGGGACAGGGGGCTACGAGCAGTACTTC. Encoded protein: CASSLSITAGTGGYEQYF.

The chain uses TRBV6-4 and TRBJ2-3, with 8 bases lining up with TRBD2. The CDR3 contains 15 residues. J was trimmed by 2 bases and V by 3 bases; bases with no gene match: 4. Germline V gives CDR1 MRHNA, CDR2 SNTAGT. DNA of the CDR3: TGTGCCAGCAGTGATGGGCGGGGGGCCACAGATACGCAGTATTTT. Encoded protein: CASSDGRGATDTQYF.

The J gene is TRBJ2-3, the V gene TRBV5-6; D perhaps matches TRBD1 (6 bases). The CDR3 consists of 16 residues. Germline V gene lookup returns CDR1 SGHDT and CDR2 YYEEEE. V was clipped by 0 bases and J by 4 bases, with 15 bases between them. In DNA, the CDR3 is TGTGCCAGCAGCTTGGAAACAGGGCCGAGAGCAGATACGCAGTATTTT. Amino acid sequence: CASSLETGPRADTQYF.

This clone has a handful of counts. The rearrangement uses TRBV7-9 and TRBJ1-3; 10 positions match TRBD1. The CDR3 is made up of 16 amino acids. V lost 5 bases, J lost 1 base, and 5 bases stayed unmatched. CDR1 and CDR2 from the germline V gene are SEHNR and FQNEAQ (reference sequence). The CDR3 spells CASSMGTGVSGNTIYF. The DNA for the CDR3 is TGTGCCAGCAGCATGGGGACAGGGGTGTCTGGAAACACCATATATTTT.

A few counts support this clone. The chain links TRBV29-1 to TRBJ2-5; TRBD2 is a possible D gene (5 bases). This CDR3 comprises 16 residues. Germline CDR1 is SQVTM and CDR2 is ANQGSEA. With 2 bases removed from V and 3 bases from J, the gap between germline ends came to 19 bases. The CDR3 here is CSVERAAPGTKETQYF. In nucleotides, the CDR3 is TGCAGCGTTGAAAGGGCTGCCCCGGGAACCAAAGAGACCCAGTACTTC.

V and J are TRBV6-6 and TRBJ1-1; D possibly corresponds to TRBD1 (6 bases). V was pared by 7 bases and J by 0 bases, with 15 bases between. CDR3 length: 15 amino acids. Germline lookup yields CDR1 MNHNY and CDR2 SVGAGI (reference sequence). Written as DNA, the CDR3 is TGTGCCAGCACCCGGGCAGGGGACGTGAACACTGAAGCTTTCTTT. This encodes CASTRAGDVNTEAFF.

The chain carries TRBV6-5 and TRBJ2-5; a possible D gene is TRBD2 (5 bases). V was trimmed by 5 bases and J by 3 bases, leaving 13 bases between them. Germline V lookup: CDR1 MNHEY, CDR2 SVGAGI. CDR3 length: 14 amino acids. CDR3 loop: CASSQLALKETQYF. The DNA of the CDR3 is TGTGCCAGCAGTCAGCTAGCTCTAAAAGAGACCCAGTACTTC.

The chain joins TRBV27 to TRBJ1-1; a possible D gene is TRBD1 (5 bases). This CDR3 is built from 13 residues. Trimming took off 3 bases at V and 5 bases at J, with 10 bases between the two ends. Per germline, CDR1 MNHEY and CDR2 SMNVEV (reference sequence). CDR3 residues: CASSLGRGTEAFF. The CDR3 DNA sequence: TGTGCCAGCAGTTTGGGGAGGGGTACTGAAGCTTTCTTT.

V and J are TRBV6-4 and TRBJ1-1; D is uncertain. There are 14 residues in the CDR3. Germline V gene lookup returns CDR1 MRHNA and CDR2 SNTAGT. V lost 0 bases to trimming and J lost 1 base, with 6 bases between them. CDR3 nucleotides: TGTGCCAGCAGTGACTCGTCCCGGAACACTGAAGCTTTCTTT. Its protein is CASSDSSRNTEAFF.

This clone has a handful of counts. This sequence joins TRBV6-6 and TRBJ2-1, with 10 nucleotides matching TRBD2. Germline lookup yields CDR1 MNHNY and CDR2 SVGAGI (reference sequence). V lost 8 bases, J lost 8 bases, and 12 bases stayed unmatched. The CDR3 loop spans 15 amino acids. CDR3 sequence (DNA): TGTGCCAGCGGCCCTAAGCGGGGGGGCCGTGATGAGCAGTTCTTC. This encodes CASGPKRGGRDEQFF.

This sequence joins TRBV5-6 and TRBJ2-3; the D gene is possibly TRBD2 (6 bases). V shed 1 base and J shed 0 bases, with 12 bases lying between them. The V gene's germline CDR1 is SGHDT and CDR2 YYEEEE. The CDR3 is 16 amino acids. The CDR3 DNA reads TGTGCCAGCAGCTTGTTTTTAGCGGAGAGCACAGATACGCAGTATTTT. This gives the protein CASSLFLAESTDTQYF.

The chain couples TRBV4-3 to TRBJ1-3, with D possibly TRBD1 on 6 matching bases. The V end lost 0 bases, the J end lost 4 bases, and 10 bases lay between the germline ends. Germline CDR1 and CDR2: LGHNA and YSLEER. This CDR3 is 15 amino acids long. CDR3 coding DNA: TGCGCCAGCAGCCAAGAGGGGGCGGCGGGAAACACCATATATTTT. The encoded protein is CASSQEGAAGNTIYF.

The chain couples TRBV2 to TRBJ1-4; no definite D call. CDR3 length: 12 amino acids. Trimming shortened V by 0 bases and J by 9 bases, and 5 bases separated the two germline ends. The germline V gene encodes CDR1 SNHLY and CDR2 FYNNEI. The CDR3 DNA is TGTGCCAGCAGTGAAGCGGCCCAAAAACTGTTTTTT. It translates to CASSEAAQKLFF.

The CDR3 loop is CASSLSGQGAYDGYTF. CDR3 nucleotide sequence: TGTGCCAGCAGTTTATCGGGACAGGGGGCTTACGATGGCTACACCTTC. V gene TRBV28 combines with J gene TRBJ1-2; 12 bases align to TRBD1. CDR3 length: 16 residues. Germline V lookup: CDR1 MDHEN, CDR2 SYDVKM. The V and J ends lost 1 base and 6 bases, in that order; junction bases with no gene match: 6.

The CDR3 DNA reads as TGCGCCAGCAGTTCGGGACAGGCTAACTCACCCCTCCACTTT. Translating it yields CASSSGQANSPLHF. This sequence joins TRBV5-1 and TRBJ1-6, with 8 bases aligning to TRBD1. Looked up from germline, CDR1 is SGHRS and CDR2 is YFSETQ. V was pared by 5 bases and J by 10 bases, with 8 bases of the junction left unmatched. The CDR3 sequence is 14 residues long. The full variable domain, in which reference TRBV5-1 and TRBJ1-6 provide the parts outside the CDR3, is KAGVTQTPRYLIKTRGQQVTLSCSPISGHRSVSWYQQTPGQGLQFLFEYFSETQRNKGNFPGRFSGRQFSNSRSEMNVSTLELGDSALYLCASSSGQANSPLHFGNGTRLTVT.

The chain has TRBV7-6 and TRBJ1-6; D perhaps matches TRBD1 (5 bases). There are 14 residues in the CDR3. CDR1 and CDR2 (germline): SGHVS, FNYEAQ. V was shortened by 5 bases and J by 9 bases, with 14 bases between the two germline ends. The CDR3 spells CASSQGGLSSPLHF. CDR3 bases: TGTGCCAGCAGCCAGGGCGGCCTGTCTTCACCCCTCCACTTT.

This clone has only a few counts. The V gene is TRBV5-1, the J gene TRBJ2-3; 9 bases are a match to TRBD2. Per germline, CDR1 SGHRS and CDR2 YFSETQ. The CDR3 covers 15 residues. J lost 5 bases, V lost 1 base, and 5 bases had no gene match. The CDR3 spells CASSLRAGGKDTQYF. In nucleotides, the CDR3 is TGCGCCAGCAGCTTGAGAGCGGGGGGCAAAGATACGCAGTATTTT.

The V and J genes are TRBV7-2 and TRBJ1-2, with D tentatively TRBD1 (6 bases). The CDR3 totals 16 residues. Trimming pared 1 base from V and 3 bases from J, leaving 15 bases between. Germline V lookup: CDR1 SGHTA, CDR2 FQGNSA. For the CDR3, the DNA is TGTGCCAGCAGCTTAGTAACTGGCAGGGGCGACTATGGCTACACCTTC. It codes for CASSLVTGRGDYGYTF.

The chain couples TRBV19 to TRBJ1-1; D uncertain. This CDR3 spans 13 amino acids. Germline CDR1 and CDR2: LNHDA and SQIVND (reference sequence). The V end lost 2 bases, the J end lost 0 bases, and 4 bases lay between the germline ends. DNA of the CDR3: TGTGCCAGTAGTATATTCATGAACACTGAAGCTTTCTTT. Translating gives CASSIFMNTEAFF.